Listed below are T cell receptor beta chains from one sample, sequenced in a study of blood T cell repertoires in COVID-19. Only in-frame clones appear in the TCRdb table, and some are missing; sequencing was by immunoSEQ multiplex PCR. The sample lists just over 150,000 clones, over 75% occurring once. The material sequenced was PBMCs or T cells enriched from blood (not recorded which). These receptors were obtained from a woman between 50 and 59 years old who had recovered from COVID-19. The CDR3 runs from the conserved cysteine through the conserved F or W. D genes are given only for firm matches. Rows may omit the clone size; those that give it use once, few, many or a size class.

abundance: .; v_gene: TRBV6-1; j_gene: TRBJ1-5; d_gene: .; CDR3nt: TGTGCCAGCAGTGACTTCGGAGGTTGGAGCAATCAGCCCCAGCATTTT; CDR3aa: CASSDFGGWSNQPQHF
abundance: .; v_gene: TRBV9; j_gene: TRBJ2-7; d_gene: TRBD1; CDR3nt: TGTGCCAGCAGCGGACGACAGGGGGTAGGGGAGCAGTACTTC; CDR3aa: CASSGRQGVGEQYF
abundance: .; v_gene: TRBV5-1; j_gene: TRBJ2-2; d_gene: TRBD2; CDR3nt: TGCGCCAGCAGCCCGCGGACTAGCGGGGGTCGGAACACCGGGGAGCTGTTTTTT; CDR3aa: CASSPRTSGGRNTGELFF
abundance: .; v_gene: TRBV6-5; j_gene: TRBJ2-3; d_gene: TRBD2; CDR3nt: TGTGCCAGCAGCCGGACTAGCGTAAGCACAGATACGCAGTATTTT; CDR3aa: CASSRTSVSTDTQYF
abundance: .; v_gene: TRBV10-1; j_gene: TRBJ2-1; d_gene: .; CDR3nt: TGCGCCAGCAGTGAGGCTAGCGCCTGGGTTGGGAGCTCCTACAATGAGCAGTTCTTC; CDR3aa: CASSEASAWVGSSYNEQFF
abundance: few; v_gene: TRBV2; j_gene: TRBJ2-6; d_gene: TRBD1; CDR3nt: TGTGCCAGCAGTTACGGACAGGCCATCTCTGGGGCCAACGTCCTGACTTTC; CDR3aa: CASSYGQAISGANVLTF
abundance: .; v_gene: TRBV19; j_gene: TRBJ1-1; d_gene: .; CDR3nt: TGTGCCAGTAGTATACCAGGGGTTGGCACTGAAGCTTTCTTT; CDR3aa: CASSIPGVGTEAFF
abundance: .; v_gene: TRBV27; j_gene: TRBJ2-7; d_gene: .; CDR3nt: TGTGCCAGCAGTTTACGTCTGAAATCCAGCTCCTACGAGCAGTACTTC; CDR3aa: CASSLRLKSSSYEQYF
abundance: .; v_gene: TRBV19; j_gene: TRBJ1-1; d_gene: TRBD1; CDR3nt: TGTGCCAGTAGTCCGGGACAGGGGGCAAGAAGCACTGAAGCTTTCTTT; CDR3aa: CASSPGQGARSTEAFF
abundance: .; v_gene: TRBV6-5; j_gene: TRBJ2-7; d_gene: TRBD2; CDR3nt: TGTGCCAGCAGAATTAGCGGGGGGTCCTACGAGCAGTACTTC; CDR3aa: CASRISGGSYEQYF
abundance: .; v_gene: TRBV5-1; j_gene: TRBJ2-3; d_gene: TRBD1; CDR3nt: TGCGCCAGCAACTGGGACAGCCCCACAGATACGCAGTATTTT; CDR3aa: CASNWDSPTDTQYF
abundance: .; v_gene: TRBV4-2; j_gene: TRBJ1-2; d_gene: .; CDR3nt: TGTGCCAGCAGCCAAGACAGGGATTACTATGGCTACACCTTC; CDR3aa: CASSQDRDYYGYTF
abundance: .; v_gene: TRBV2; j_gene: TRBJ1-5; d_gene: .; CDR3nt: TGTGCCAGCAGTGAAAGGAGCGGAGTCAATCAGCCCCAGCATTTT; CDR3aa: CASSERSGVNQPQHF
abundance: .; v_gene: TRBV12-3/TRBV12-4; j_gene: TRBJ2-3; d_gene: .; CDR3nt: TGTGCCAGCGGGCCGTCAGGCGGGGATACGCAGTATTTT; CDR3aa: CASGPSGGDTQYF
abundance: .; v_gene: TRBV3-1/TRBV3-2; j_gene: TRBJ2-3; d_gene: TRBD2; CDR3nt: TGTGCCAGCAGCCAAGACGGCGGGGGGGCCGTTGATACGCAGTATTTT; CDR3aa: CASSQDGGGAVDTQYF
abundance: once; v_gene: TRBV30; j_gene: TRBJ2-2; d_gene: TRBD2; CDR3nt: TGTGCCTGGAGTGTGCGGGGGTTCGGGGAGCTGTTTTTT; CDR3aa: CAWSVRGFGELFF
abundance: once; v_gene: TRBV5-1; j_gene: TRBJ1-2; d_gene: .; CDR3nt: TGCGCCAGCAGCTTGGTCAGGGGCGCTGACTATGGCTACACCTTC; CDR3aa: CASSLVRGADYGYTF
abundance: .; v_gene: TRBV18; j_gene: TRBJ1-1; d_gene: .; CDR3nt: TGTGCCAGCTTGGACAGCACCAACACTGAAGCTTTCTTT; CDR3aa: CASLDSTNTEAFF
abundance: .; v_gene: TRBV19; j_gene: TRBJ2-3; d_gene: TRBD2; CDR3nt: TGTGCCAGTAGTATGACTAGCGGGGGCACAGATACGCAGTATTTT; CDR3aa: CASSMTSGGTDTQYF
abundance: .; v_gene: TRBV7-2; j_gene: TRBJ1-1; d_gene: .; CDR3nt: TGTGCCAGCAGCTCTGGCAGGGTGACTGAAGCTTTCTTT; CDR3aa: CASSSGRVTEAFF
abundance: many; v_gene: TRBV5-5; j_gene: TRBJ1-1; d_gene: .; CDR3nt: TGTGCCAGCAGCGTCCGGACATCAATGAACACTGAAGCTTTCTTT; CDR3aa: CASSVRTSMNTEAFF
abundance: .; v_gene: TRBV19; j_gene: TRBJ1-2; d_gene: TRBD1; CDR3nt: TGTGCCACCCACTCCAGCCGGACAGGGGGCTTCTATGGCTACACCTTC; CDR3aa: CATHSSRTGGFYGYTF
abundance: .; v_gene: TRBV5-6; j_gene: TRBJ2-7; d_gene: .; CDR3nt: TGTGCCAGCAGCTGGGGACACTACGAGCAGTACTTC; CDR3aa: CASSWGHYEQYF
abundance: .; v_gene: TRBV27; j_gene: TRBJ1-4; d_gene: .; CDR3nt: TGTGCCAGCAGTTCAAGACAGATAAATGAAAAACTGTTTTTT; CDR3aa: CASSSRQINEKLFF
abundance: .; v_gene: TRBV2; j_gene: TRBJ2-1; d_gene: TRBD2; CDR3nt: TGTGCCAGCAGTGAAGCGAGCTCTAGCGGGGGGGGAGCTTACAATGAGCAGTTCTTC; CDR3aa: CASSEASSSGGGAYNEQFF
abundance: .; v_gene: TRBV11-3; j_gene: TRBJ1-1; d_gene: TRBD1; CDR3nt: TGTGCCAGCAATTCAGGGGGCTATGTTCGGGAAGCTTTCTTT; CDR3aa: CASNSGGYVREAFF
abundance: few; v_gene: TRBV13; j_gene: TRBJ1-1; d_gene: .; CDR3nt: TGTGCCAGCAGCTACACTAAAGCTTTCTTT; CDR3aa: CASSYTKAFF
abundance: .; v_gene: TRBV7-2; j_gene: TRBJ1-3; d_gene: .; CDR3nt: TGTGCCAGCAGCCTGAGCTCTGGAAACACCATATATTTT; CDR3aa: CASSLSSGNTIYF
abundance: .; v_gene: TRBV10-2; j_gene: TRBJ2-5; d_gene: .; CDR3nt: TGCGCCAGCAGTTGGGGGGGCCGAGAGACCCAGTACTTC; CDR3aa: CASSWGGRETQYF
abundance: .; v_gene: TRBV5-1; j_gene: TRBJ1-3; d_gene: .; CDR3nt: TGCGCCAGCAGCCCGGGAAGCTCTGGAAACACCATATATTTT; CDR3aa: CASSPGSSGNTIYF
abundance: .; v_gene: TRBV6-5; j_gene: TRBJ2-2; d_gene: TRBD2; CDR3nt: TGTGCCAGCAGTCAGCGGGGACGCGCCGGGGAGCTGTTTTTT; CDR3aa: CASSQRGRAGELFF
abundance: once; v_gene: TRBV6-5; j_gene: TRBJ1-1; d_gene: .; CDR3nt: TGTGCCAGCAGTTACTCTCGGGGATTGAGCACTGAAGCTTTCTTT; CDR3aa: CASSYSRGLSTEAFF
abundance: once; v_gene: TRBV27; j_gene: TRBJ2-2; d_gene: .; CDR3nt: TGTGCCAGCAGTTTAGTCGCCCCAAGCCCCGGGGAGCTGTTTTTT; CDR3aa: CASSLVAPSPGELFF
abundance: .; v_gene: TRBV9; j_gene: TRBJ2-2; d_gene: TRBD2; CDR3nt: TGTGCCAGCAGTAAACTAGCGGGGGGGACCACCGGGGAGCTGTTTTTT; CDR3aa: CASSKLAGGTTGELFF
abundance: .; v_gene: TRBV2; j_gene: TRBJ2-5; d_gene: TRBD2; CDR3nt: TGTGCCAGCAGTGGACTAGCGGGACAAGAGACCCAGTACTTC; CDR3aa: CASSGLAGQETQYF
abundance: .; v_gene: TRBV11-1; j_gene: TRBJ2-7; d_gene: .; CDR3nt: TGTGCCAGCACCCACACTGGAGTCTACGAGCAGTACTTC; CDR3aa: CASTHTGVYEQYF
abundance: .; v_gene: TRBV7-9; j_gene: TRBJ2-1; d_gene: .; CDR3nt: TGTGCCAGCAGCTTAGACGGTACTAGGGTCAATGAGCAGTTCTTC; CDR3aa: CASSLDGTRVNEQFF
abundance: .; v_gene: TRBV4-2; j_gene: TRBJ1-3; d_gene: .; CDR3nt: TGTGCCAGCAGCCAAGGAGTCGGCGGAGCCTCTGGAAACACCATATATTTT; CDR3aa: CASSQGVGGASGNTIYF
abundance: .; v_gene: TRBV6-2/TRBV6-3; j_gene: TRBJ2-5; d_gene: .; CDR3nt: TGTGCCAGCAGTTTAAATGGAGTTGAGACCCAGTACTTC; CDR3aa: CASSLNGVETQYF
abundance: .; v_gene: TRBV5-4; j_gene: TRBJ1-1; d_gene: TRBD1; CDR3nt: TGTGCCAGCAGCTGGGGGGACAGTATGAACACTGAAGCTTTCTTT; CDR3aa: CASSWGDSMNTEAFF
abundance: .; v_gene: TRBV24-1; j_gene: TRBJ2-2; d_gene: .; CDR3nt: TGTGCCACCAGTGAGGCGGGACAGACCACCGGGGAGCTGTTTTTT; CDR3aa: CATSEAGQTTGELFF
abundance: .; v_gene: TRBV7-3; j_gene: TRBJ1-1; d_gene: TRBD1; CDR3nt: TGTGCCAGCAGCTCCGCAGGGGGCCACAACACTGAAGCTTTCTTT; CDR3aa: CASSSAGGHNTEAFF
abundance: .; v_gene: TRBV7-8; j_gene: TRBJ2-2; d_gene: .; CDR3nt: TGTGCCAGCAGCTTGGGGGTAGCGGACACCGGGGAGCTGTTTTTT; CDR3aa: CASSLGVADTGELFF
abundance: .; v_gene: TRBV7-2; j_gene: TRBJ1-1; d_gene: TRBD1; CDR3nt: TGTGCCAGCAGCCTACCCGGGACAGGGATGAACACTGAAGCTTTCTTT; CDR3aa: CASSLPGTGMNTEAFF
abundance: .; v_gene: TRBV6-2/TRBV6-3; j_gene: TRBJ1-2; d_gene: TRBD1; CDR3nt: TGTGCCAGCAGCCCTGCCGGGACAGGGGGCTCCTATGGCTACACCTTC; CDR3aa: CASSPAGTGGSYGYTF
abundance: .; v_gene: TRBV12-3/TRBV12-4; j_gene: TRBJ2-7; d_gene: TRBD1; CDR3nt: TGTGCCAGCCTCCGGACAGGGTCCTACGAGCAGTACTTC; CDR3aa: CASLRTGSYEQYF
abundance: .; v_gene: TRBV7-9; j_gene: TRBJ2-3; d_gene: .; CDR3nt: TGTGCCAGCAGCCCCCGCCAGAGCGAGACTAGCACAGATACGCAGTATTTT; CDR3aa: CASSPRQSETSTDTQYF
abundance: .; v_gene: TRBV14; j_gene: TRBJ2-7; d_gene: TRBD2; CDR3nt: TGTGCCAGCAGCCGCCTTTCGGAGACTAGCAGGAATTACGGGGAGCAGTACTTC; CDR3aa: CASSRLSETSRNYGEQYF
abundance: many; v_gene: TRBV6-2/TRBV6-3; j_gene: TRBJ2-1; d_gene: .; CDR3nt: TGTGCCAGCAGTTACTCAACCGCAAGCGGGGAGCAGTTCTTC; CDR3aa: CASSYSTASGEQFF
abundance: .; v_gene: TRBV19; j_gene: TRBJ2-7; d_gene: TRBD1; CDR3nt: TGTGCCAGTAGTGGGACAGTATCCTACGAGCAGTACTTC; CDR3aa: CASSGTVSYEQYF
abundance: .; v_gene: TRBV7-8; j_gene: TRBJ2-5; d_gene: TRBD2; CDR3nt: TGTGCCAGCAGCTCATCCCGGGAGGGGGTGGAGACCCAGTACTTC; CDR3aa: CASSSSREGVETQYF
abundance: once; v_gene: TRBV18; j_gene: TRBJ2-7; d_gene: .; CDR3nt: TGTGCCAGCTCACCCGTCAGGGTGCCGGGCTACGAGCAGTACTTC; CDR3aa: CASSPVRVPGYEQYF
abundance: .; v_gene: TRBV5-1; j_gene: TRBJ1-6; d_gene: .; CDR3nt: TGCGCCAGCAGCGGGGGGTTGAATTCACCCCTCCACTTT; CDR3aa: CASSGGLNSPLHF
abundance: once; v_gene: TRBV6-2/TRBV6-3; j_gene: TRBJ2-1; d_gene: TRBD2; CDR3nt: TGTGCCAGCAGTTACTCGGGCCTAGCGGGGAACGAGCAGTTCTTC; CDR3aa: CASSYSGLAGNEQFF
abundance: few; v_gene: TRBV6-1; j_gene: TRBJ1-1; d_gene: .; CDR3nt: TGTGCCAGCAGTGAACAACCTTCCCGGGTCTCGAACACTGAAGCTTTCTTT; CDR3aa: CASSEQPSRVSNTEAFF
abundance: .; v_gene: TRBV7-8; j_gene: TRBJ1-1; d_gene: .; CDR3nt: TGTGCCAGCAGCTTAGACTTCTTCGCGAACGCGAACACTGAAGCTTTCTTT; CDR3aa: CASSLDFFANANTEAFF
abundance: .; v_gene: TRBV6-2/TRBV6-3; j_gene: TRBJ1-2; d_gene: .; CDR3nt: TGTGCCAGCAGTCCACCGACAGGCTTCTCTTCTGGCTACACCTTC; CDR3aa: CASSPPTGFSSGYTF
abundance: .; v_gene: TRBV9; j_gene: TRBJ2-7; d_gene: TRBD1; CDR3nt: TGTGCCAGCAGCGCAAAACAGGGGTTGTATGGCGAGCAGTACTTC; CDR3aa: CASSAKQGLYGEQYF